One and the same sample provided the 21 T cell receptor beta chains below, sequenced in a study of shared clonotypes between healthy human individuals. Profiled with immunoSEQ multiplex PCR; TCRdb holds only in-frame clones, not every one. The sample shows 2 million to 2.5 million clones, 90% to 95% of them seen only once. Sequenced material: naive CD4+ T cells from PBMCs. Subset: CD45RA+ positively selected. These receptor sequences come from a man younger than 35 in good health. Some clones in this sample may be carry-over from other donors' samples.

The V gene is TRBV15, the J gene TRBJ2-5, with D perhaps TRBD2 (5 bases). CDR1 is LNHNV and CDR2 is YYDKDF in the germline V gene (reference sequence). This CDR3 region has 13 residues. Trimming removed 5 bases at V and 7 bases at J, with 14 bases between. The CDR3 DNA follows: TGTGCCACCAGCCCCCGGGATCTCTGGACCCAGTACTTC. This sequence encodes CATSPRDLWTQYF.

The V and J genes are TRBV6-1 and TRBJ1-1, with D perhaps TRBD1 (5 bases). The germline V gene encodes CDR1 MNHNS and CDR2 SASEGT. There are 14 residues in the CDR3. Trimming left V 7 bases short and J 1 base short, with 13 bases between. The CDR3 here is CASKVDTTNTEAFF. The DNA for the CDR3 is TGTGCCAGCAAAGTGGACACAACGAACACTGAAGCTTTCTTT.

This chain joins TRBV19 and TRBJ1-2, with 10 bases that match TRBD1. The V segment lost 7 bases and the J segment 7 bases; nucleotides outside the gene matches: 9. Germline CDR1 LNHDA, CDR2 SQIVND (reference sequence). The CDR3 runs to 14 residues. CDR3 in amino acids: CASTTGTGVPGYTF. In DNA, the CDR3 is TGTGCCAGTACCACCGGGACAGGGGTGCCTGGCTACACCTTC.

V and J are TRBV4-1 and TRBJ2-1, with D perhaps matching TRBD2 (5 bases). Germline V gene sequence: CDR1 MGHRA, CDR2 YSYEKL. V was trimmed by 2 bases and J by 3 bases, leaving 26 bases between them. The CDR3 contains 20 residues. DNA for the CDR3: TGCGCCAGCAGCCAAAGGGAAAATAGCGAGACCCGAACCATCTACAATGAGCAGTTCTTC. Protein sequence: CASSQRENSETRTIYNEQFF.

The chain joins TRBV7-9 to TRBJ2-7, with 7 bases that match TRBD1. Germline CDR1 and CDR2: SEHNR and FQNEAQ (reference sequence). CDR3 length: 16 amino acids. Germline trimming cut 2 bases from V and 2 bases from J; bases unmatched to any gene: 9. The CDR3 sequence is CASSLIGGGNPYEQYF. The CDR3 bases are TGTGCCAGCAGCTTAATAGGGGGCGGAAACCCCTACGAGCAGTACTTC.

This clone was seen once. This chain uses TRBV5-1 with TRBJ2-7; D unclear. Trimming removed 8 bases at V and 12 bases at J, with 12 bases between. The germline CDR1 and CDR2 sequences are SGHRS and YFSETQ. The CDR3 consists of 9 residues. The CDR3 bases are TGCGCCAGAACTCCCGCTAGGTACTTC. Translated: CARTPARYF. The full variable domain, completed using reference TRBV5-1 and TRBJ2-7, is KAGVTQTPRYLIKTRGQQVTLSCSPISGHRSVSWYQQTPGQGLQFLFEYFSETQRNKGNFPGRFSGRQFSNSRSEMNVSTLELGDSALYLCARTPARYFGPGTRLTVT.

The V and J genes are TRBV6-6 and TRBJ2-7; D remains ambiguous. This CDR3 contains 14 residues. CDR1 is MNHNY and CDR2 is SVGAGI in the germline V gene (reference sequence). Trimming stripped 1 base from V and 6 bases from J, with 13 bases between. CDR3 protein: CASSYFPGPPEQYF. In DNA form, the CDR3 reads TGTGCCAGCAGTTACTTCCCGGGCCCCCCCGAGCAGTACTTC.

J is TRBJ2-7 and V is TRBV5-1; weak D call: TRBD2 (7 bases). The CDR3 consists of 13 residues. V dropped 4 bases and J dropped 3 bases, with 11 bases sitting between them. Germline lookup yields CDR1 SGHRS and CDR2 YFSETQ. The CDR3 loop reads CASSPGGVYEQYF. Written as DNA, the CDR3 is TGCGCCAGCAGCCCGGGGGGCGTCTACGAGCAGTACTTC.

This sequence joins TRBV7-2 and TRBJ2-3; D remains ambiguous. Trimming shortened V by 11 bases and J by 0 bases, and 12 bases separated the two germline ends. Germline V gives CDR1 SGHTA, CDR2 FQGNSA. This CDR3 contains 13 residues. For the CDR3, the DNA is TGTGCCGCGGCACGGGTGAGCACAGATACGCAGTATTTT. The encoded protein is CAAARVSTDTQYF.

This clone was found once. V and J are TRBV5-4 and TRBJ2-1; 7 nucleotides match TRBD1. With 4 bases clipped from V and 3 bases from J, the junction kept 7 bases outside the gene matches. CDR3 length equals 15 residues. CDR1 and CDR2 from the germline V gene are SGHNT and YYREEE (reference sequence). CDR3 DNA sequence: TGTGCCAGCAGCCCGACAGGGAACCTCTACAATGAGCAGTTCTTC. This gives the protein CASSPTGNLYNEQFF.

The V call is TRBV28, the J call TRBJ2-5; 7 bases fit TRBD1. Germline V gene data show CDR1 as MDHEN and CDR2 as SYDVKM. Trimming removed 6 bases from V and 3 bases from J; junction bases left unmatched: 4. The CDR3 is 13 amino acids. The CDR3 bases are TGTGCCAGCAGCTCGGGACAGAAAGAGACCCAGTACTTC. It codes for CASSSGQKETQYF. Full variable domain (missing parts from reference TRBV28 and TRBJ2-5): DVKVTQSSRYLVKRTGEKVFLECVQDMDHENMFWYRQDPGLGLRLIYFSYDVKMKEKGDIPEGYSVSREKKERFSLILESASTNQTSMYLCASSSGQKETQYFGPGTRLLVL.

CDR3 nucleotide sequence: TGTGCCAGCAGTTTTCGAGCGGGGAGCTCCTACGAGCAGTACTTC. It specifies CASSFRAGSSYEQYF. V gene TRBV27 combines with J gene TRBJ2-7, with 7 bases aligning to TRBD2. With V trimmed by 3 bases and J by 0 bases, 5 bases remained unmatched. Germline V gives CDR1 MNHEY, CDR2 SMNVEV (reference sequence). The CDR3 has 15 residues.

V is TRBV19 and J is TRBJ1-5, with a possible D match to TRBD1 (6 bases). CDR1 LNHDA and CDR2 SQIVND come from the germline V gene (reference sequence). CDR3 length: 15 amino acids. Trimming removed 5 bases from V and 2 bases from J, with 13 bases in between. CDR3 DNA sequence: TGTGCCAGTAGTCTCCGGTGGGGGCGCAATCAGCCCCAGCATTTT. Protein sequence: CASSLRWGRNQPQHF.

For this clone: In the same sample, other DNA sequences code for this CDR3. The gene calls are TRBV5-1 and TRBJ1-3, with D unresolved. The V and J ends lost 0 bases and 0 bases respectively, with 7 bases between them. The CDR3 is 15 residues long. From germline, CDR1 is SGHRS and CDR2 YFSETQ. The CDR3 DNA is TGCGCCAGCAGCTTGGATGGTACCTCTGGAAACACCATATATTTT. It codes for CASSLDGTSGNTIYF.

The rearrangement joins TRBV9 to TRBJ2-6, with D perhaps given as TRBD1 or TRBD2 (6 bases each). Trimming removed 5 bases at V and 2 bases at J, with 14 bases between. The germline gives CDR1 SGDLS, CDR2 YYNGEE. The CDR3 spans 16 residues. The CDR3: CASRGGGSPGANVLTF. In DNA, the CDR3 is TGTGCCAGCAGAGGGGGAGGCAGTCCTGGGGCCAACGTCCTGACTTTC.

The CDR3 coding sequence is TGTGCCAGCAGTTCAGAAACCCCGGGGCTAGGTACCTACGAGCAGTACTTC. Amino acid sequence: CASSSETPGLGTYEQYF. The chain uses TRBV28 and TRBJ2-7; perhaps D is TRBD1 or TRBD2 (5 bases each). This CDR3 is 17 amino acids long. Trimming cost V 4 bases and J 2 bases, with 21 bases left between them. Germline CDR1 reads MDHEN; CDR2 reads SYDVKM.

The gene calls are TRBV12-5 and TRBJ2-1; 11 positions agree with TRBD1. In germline, CDR1 is LGHNT, CDR2 FRNRAP. This CDR3 region has 15 residues. V lost 5 bases to trimming and J lost 6 bases; unmatched junction nucleotides: 6. CDR3 sequence (DNA): TGTGCTAGTGGTCTCGGACAGGGGGCGGTCAATGAGCAGTTCTTC. It translates to CASGLGQGAVNEQFF. The full variable domain, completed using reference TRBV12-5 and TRBJ2-1, is DARVTQTPRHKVTEMGQEVTMRCQPILGHNTVFWYRQTMMQGLELLAYFRNRAPLDDSGMPKDRFSAEMPDATLATLKIQPSEPRDSAVYFCASGLGQGAVNEQFFGPGTRLTVL.

The rearrangement links TRBV5-1 to TRBJ2-3; no clear D gene. This CDR3 spans 16 amino acids. V lost 0 bases to trimming and J lost 5 bases, with 16 bases between them. Germline V gives CDR1 SGHRS, CDR2 YFSETQ. The CDR3 loop is CASSLDATSVKDTQYF. Here the CDR3 DNA reads TGCGCCAGCAGCTTGGACGCGACCTCGGTGAAAGATACGCAGTATTTT.

This chain links TRBV4-1 with TRBJ1-4; D uncertain. The CDR3 length is 16 residues. V was clipped by 4 bases and J by 8 bases, with 20 bases between them. Germline loops: CDR1 MGHRA, CDR2 YSYEKL. In nucleotides, the CDR3 is TGCGCCAGCAGCCTCGTGGAGGCTCCGGTGGGAGAAAAACTGTTTTTT. Translation: CASSLVEAPVGEKLFF.

The chain's CDR3 is CASRRGGAGTEAFF. DNA of the CDR3: TGTGCCAGCAGGCGTGGGGGGGCAGGCACTGAAGCTTTCTTT. This chain links TRBV2 with TRBJ1-1, with D maybe TRBD1 (6 bases). V shed 6 bases and J shed 4 bases, with 15 bases lying between them. Germline V gene sequence: CDR1 SNHLY, CDR2 FYNNEI. This CDR3 comprises 14 residues. Drawing the rest from reference TRBV2 and TRBJ1-1, the complete variable domain is EPEVTQTPSHQVTQMGQEVILRCVPISNHLYFYWYRQILGQKVEFLVSFYNNEISEKSEIFDDQFSVERPDGSNFTLKIRSTKLEDSAMYFCASRRGGAGTEAFFGQGTRLTVV.

The chain combines TRBV10-2 with TRBJ2-7; D is uncertain. Trimming left V 7 bases short and J 0 bases short, with 16 bases between. Germline V gene data show CDR1 as WSHSY and CDR2 as SAAADI. The CDR3 sequence is 15 residues long. CDR3 in DNA: TGCGCCAGCACCCCTCGTGCAACAAGCTCCTACGAGCAGTACTTC. It yields the protein CASTPRATSSYEQYF.